These 18 T cell receptor beta chains share one sample of origin, sequenced in a study of vaccination and CD4 T cells after COVID-19. Sequenced with the Oncomine TCR Beta short-read assay was DNA taken from cultured CD4+ T cells. TCRdb reprocessed the PCR reads with MiXCR, giving one entry per CDR3 protein. The sample records more than 3,500 distinct CDR3 sequences, 68% being singletons. The treatment is: roughly ten-day PBMC culture with coronavirus spike peptide pools or control peptides (ViraFEST assay). For these receptors, no antigen is known. Sequencing was performed on CD4+ T cells from blood, cultured in vitro. Receptor source: a human donor who had recovered from COVID-19.

CDR3 loop: CASSRGGAHGEKLFF. Here the CDR3 DNA reads TGTGCCAGCAGTAGGGGCGGGGCGCATGGGGAAAAACTGTTTTTT. J is TRBJ1-4 and V is TRBV28, with a weak D call TRBD1 (5 bases). Germline values: CDR1 MDHEN, CDR2 SYDVKM. The CDR3 covers 15 residues. The V gene lost 5 bases and the J gene lost 8 bases, with 18 bases spanning the gap.

This chain uses TRBV12-3 or TRBV12-4 with TRBJ2-7; 8 bases are shared with TRBD1. J lost 6 bases, V lost 6 bases, and 4 bases had no gene match. There are 12 residues in the CDR3. This CDR3 is CASSVQGGEQYF. Written as DNA, the CDR3 is TGTGCCAGCAGCGTACAGGGGGGCGAGCAGTACTTC.

The chain recombines TRBV6-5 with TRBJ1-6, with 7 nucleotides matching TRBD1. There are 13 residues in the CDR3. CDR1 MNHEY and CDR2 SVGAGI come from the germline V gene. With 4 bases clipped from V and 7 bases from J, the junction kept 1 base outside the gene matches. This CDR3 reads CASSSGGNSPLHF. The CDR3 coding sequence is TGTGCCAGCAGTTCAGGGGGGAATTCACCCCTCCACTTT.

This rearrangement joins TRBV24-1 to TRBJ1-2; 8 nucleotides line up with TRBD1. The ends lost 9 bases at V and 8 bases at J; junction bases unmatched: 7. Germline CDR1 is KGHDR and CDR2 is SFDVKD. This CDR3 is built from 12 residues. DNA for the CDR3: TGTGCCACCGAGGGACAGGTGAGCGGCTACACCTTC. It translates to CATEGQVSGYTF.

This clonotype is categorized as large. The chain carries TRBV2 and TRBJ1-2; 7 bases are shared with TRBD1. This CDR3 spans 17 amino acids. Trimming at V came to 4 bases and at J to 5 bases, leaving 16 bases not matched to a gene. Germline-derived CDR1 and CDR2 are SNHLY and FYNNEI. CDR3 DNA: TGTGCCAGCAGTGCACGGGCGGCGACAGGGCTTCTTTATGGCTACACCTTC. Encoded protein: CASSARAATGLLYGYTF.

The chain recombines TRBV7-2 with TRBJ2-3, with 9 positions matching TRBD2. Trimming at V came to 0 bases and at J to 1 base, leaving 5 bases not matched to a gene. The germline CDR1 and CDR2 sequences are SGHTA and FQGNSA. The length of the CDR3 is 17 residues. In nucleotides, the CDR3 is TGTGCCAGCAGCTTAGCTAGCGGGGGCCCACGCACAGATACGCAGTATTTT. This translates into CASSLASGGPRTDTQYF. The full variable domain, rest sourced from reference TRBV7-2 and TRBJ2-3, is GAGVSQSPSNKVTEKGKDVELRCDPISGHTALYWYRQSLGQGLEFLIYFQGNSAPDKSGLPSDRFSAERTGGSVSTLTIQRTQQEDSAVYLCASSLASGGPRTDTQYFGPGTRLTVL.

This clonotype showed up just a few times. The chain uses TRBV6-5 and TRBJ1-6; D gene unclear. Germline V CDR1 and CDR2: MNHEY, SVGAGI. V was shortened by 1 base and J by 8 bases, with 9 bases between the two germline ends. The CDR3 is 14 residues long. CDR3 in DNA: TGTGCCAGCAGTTACTGGAAGGTAGATTCACCCCTCCACTTT. Its translation is CASSYWKVDSPLHF.

V gene TRBV2 combines with J gene TRBJ2-7; D may be TRBD2 (6 bases). Germline CDR1 is SNHLY and CDR2 is FYNNEI. This CDR3 spans 13 amino acids. V was shortened by 5 bases and J by 2 bases, with 10 bases between the two germline ends. The CDR3 nucleotides are TGTGCCAGCAGTAACGGGGGAGCCTACGAGCAGTACTTC. It is translated as CASSNGGAYEQYF.

This chain joins TRBV7-2 and TRBJ1-1; D unclear. V was trimmed by 1 base and J by 11 bases, leaving 11 bases between them. CDR3 length: 12 residues. Germline V gene data show CDR1 as SGHTA and CDR2 as FQGNSA. The chain's CDR3 is CASSLVGFYAFF. Written as DNA, the CDR3 is TGTGCCAGCAGCTTAGTTGGATTTTACGCTTTCTTT.

This chain uses TRBV25-1 with TRBJ2-7, with 7 bases identical to TRBD2. The junction had 11 bases not matched to a gene; V was cut back by 5 bases and J by 4 bases. This CDR3 contains 15 residues. Germline loops: CDR1 MGHDK, CDR2 SYGVNS. This CDR3 reads CASSYSGAAHYEQYF. For the CDR3, the DNA is TGTGCCAGCAGTTACAGCGGGGCCGCACATTACGAGCAGTACTTC.

The chain couples TRBV7-6 to TRBJ2-1; 9 nucleotides align to TRBD1. This CDR3 region has 15 residues. Looked up from germline, CDR1 is SGHVS and CDR2 is FNYEAQ. The ends lost 2 bases at V and 4 bases at J; junction bases unmatched: 3. CDR3 sequence reads: CASSLSGQGYNEQFF. Here the CDR3 DNA reads TGTGCCAGCAGCTTAAGCGGACAGGGGTACAATGAGCAGTTCTTC.

V is TRBV2 and J is TRBJ1-2; D is uncertain. The germline V gene encodes CDR1 SNHLY and CDR2 FYNNEI. V lost 7 bases and J 8 bases, leaving 11 bases between the germline ends. The CDR3 runs to 11 residues. CDR3 region: CASTVADGYTF. The CDR3 coding sequence is TGTGCCAGCACAGTGGCGGACGGCTACACCTTC.

The CDR3 here is CASSQDTYSPLHF. The CDR3 nucleotides are TGTGCCAGCTCCCAAGATACCTATTCACCCCTCCACTTT. The chain recombines TRBV6-1 with TRBJ1-6; D is undetermined. The V gene lost 8 bases and the J gene lost 8 bases, with 13 bases spanning the gap. CDR3 length equals 13 residues. Germline V lookup: CDR1 MNHNS, CDR2 SASEGT.

This chain connects TRBV7-2 to TRBJ1-1; 9 bases align to TRBD1. There are 14 residues in the CDR3. Germline CDR1 reads SGHTA; CDR2 reads FQGNSA. V was pared by 5 bases and J by 3 bases, with 4 bases of the junction left unmatched. The CDR3 spells CASSTRTGDTEAFF. Written as DNA, the CDR3 is TGTGCCAGCAGCACAAGGACAGGGGACACTGAAGCTTTCTTT.

This clonotype was picked up a small number of times. Here the CDR3 reads CAISESGSHNSPLHF. CDR3 nucleotide sequence: TGTGCCATCAGTGAGTCGGGATCCCATAATTCACCCCTCCACTTT. The chain employs TRBV10-3 and TRBJ1-6; D gene uncertain. The CDR3 consists of 15 residues. Trimming removed 0 bases at V and 5 bases at J, with 8 bases between. CDR1 and CDR2 from the germline V gene are ENHRY and SYGVKD.

CDR3 DNA: TGTGCCAGCAGCTTACAGGGGGGTATGAACACTGAAGCTTTCTTT. Translating it yields CASSLQGGMNTEAFF. This chain uses TRBV7-9 with TRBJ1-1; 7 bases line up with TRBD1. CDR1 is SEHNR, CDR2 FQNEAQ, per germline (reference sequence). CDR3 length: 15 amino acids. The trim removed 2 bases at V and 0 bases at J, leaving 3 bases unmatched.

This clonotype was observed a few times. The CDR3 sequence: CAISDAPGLHGELFF. CDR3 coding DNA: TGTGCCATCAGTGATGCGCCAGGCTTGCACGGGGAGCTGTTTTTT. This chain links TRBV10-3 with TRBJ2-2; D is ambiguous. The CDR3 loop spans 15 amino acids. The V and J ends lost 3 bases and 7 bases respectively, with 15 bases between them. Germline lookup yields CDR1 ENHRY and CDR2 SYGVKD.

V is TRBV5-6 and J is TRBJ1-2; tentatively, D is TRBD1 (5 bases). Deletions cut 1 base from V and 6 bases from J, with 10 bases between. Germline assignment: CDR1 SGHDT and CDR2 YYEEEE. The CDR3 is 13 amino acids. CDR3 residues: CASSLRQGDGYTF. In DNA form, the CDR3 reads TGTGCCAGCAGCTTGAGGCAGGGCGATGGCTACACCTTC.